This TCR beta chain was identified during a study of blood T cell repertoires in COVID-19. Turning to the study itself: Spain, Italy and the United States supplied samples that represented acute and convalescent COVID-19.

Data came from immunoSEQ multiplex PCR; TCRdb stores just in-frame clones and leaves some out. The sample includes roughly 230,000 clones, over 75% of them seen just once. The CDR3 sequence is 16 residues long. From germline, CDR1 is SGHTA and CDR2 FQGNSA. Losses at the gene ends were 1 base for V and 3 bases for J; bases not matched to a gene: 8. Sequencing was carried out using PBMCs or T cells enriched from blood (not recorded which). This sequence joins TRBV7-2 and TRBJ2-7, with TRBD1 matching over 8 bases. This sequence was found in a woman aged 55-70 years who had recovered from COVID-19. The CDR3 reads CASSLGAGGAFYEQYF. CDR3 sequence (DNA): TGTGCCAGCAGCTTAGGGGCAGGGGGCGCTTTCTACGAGCAGTACTTC.